The 31 T cell receptor beta chains reported below all come from one sample, sequenced in a study of blood T cell dynamics during melanoma immunotherapy (dated by TCRdb to the early 2020s). The library relied on the immunoSEQ multiplex PCR assay. Held by TCRdb, this immuneACCESS table contains in-frame sequences only and omits some clones. Under half of the omission traces to an unresolved V gene where checked; the cause of the rest is unknown. A total of more than 350 clones appear in this sample, over 60% of them only once. Clones ranked in the top ten supply 25% to 30% of the sample. This specimen's time point label, interpreted: pre-treatment baseline. The sample consisted of central memory CD8+ T cells from blood, taken from a patient treated with checkpoint blockade. The receptor source for this set is a human donor with melanoma.

This chain uses TRBV7-6 with TRBJ2-7; perhaps D is TRBD1 or TRBD2 (5 bases each). Germline lookup yields CDR1 SGHVS and CDR2 FNYEAQ. Trimming took off 0 bases at V and 2 bases at J, with 14 bases between the two ends. CDR3 length equals 16 residues. CDR3 loop: CASSLAGTGVTYEQYF. The CDR3 DNA reads as TGTGCCAGCAGCTTAGCAGGGACCGGGGTAACCTACGAGCAGTACTTC.

The chain recombines TRBV28 with TRBJ1-5; 10 nucleotides line up with TRBD1. The germline V gene encodes CDR1 MDHEN and CDR2 SYDVKM. With 6 bases clipped from V and 6 bases from J, the junction kept 8 bases outside the gene matches. The CDR3 runs to 15 residues. CDR3 bases: TGTGCCAGCAGCTACGGGACAGGGGCCATTCAGCCCCAGCATTTT. This encodes CASSYGTGAIQPQHF.

The chain employs TRBV10-3 and TRBJ2-6; D may match TRBD1 or TRBD2 (5 bases each). V lost 3 bases, J lost 1 base, and 10 bases lay in between. Germline V gene data show CDR1 as ENHRY and CDR2 as SYGVKD. The CDR3 length is 16 residues. The CDR3 is CAISDLGASGANVLTF. The CDR3 nucleotides read TGTGCCATCAGTGACCTCGGGGCATCTGGGGCCAACGTCCTGACTTTC.

This clone was observed a handful of times. The chain carries TRBV6-6 and TRBJ1-1, with D perhaps TRBD1 (6 bases). The ends were cut back, 6 bases at V and 8 bases at J, with 13 bases in the middle. The germline V gene has CDR1 MNHNY and CDR2 SVGAGI (reference sequence). The CDR3 is 12 amino acids. CDR3 sequence reads: CASSETGPEAFF. CDR3 sequence (DNA): TGTGCCAGCAGCGAAACAGGGCCAGAAGCTTTCTTT.

The chain joins TRBV6-9 to TRBJ2-7; perhaps TRBD1 as D (5 bases). V lost 10 bases to trimming and J lost 10 bases, with 11 bases between them. The CDR3 contains 9 residues. CDR1 is MNHGY and CDR2 is SVAAGI in the germline V gene. In DNA, the CDR3 is TGTGCCAACCCAGGGATACAGTACTTC. The encoded protein is CANPGIQYF.

The rearrangement links TRBV6-6 to TRBJ2-7; possibly TRBD1 for D (6 bases). The CDR3 spans 13 residues. V was trimmed by 3 bases and J by 3 bases, leaving 9 bases between them. The germline V gene encodes CDR1 MNHNY and CDR2 SVGAGI (reference sequence). CDR3 residues: CASSYRDNYEQYF. CDR3 coding DNA: TGTGCCAGCAGTTATCGGGACAACTACGAGCAGTACTTC.

This clone counts as hyperexpanded. The rearrangement uses TRBV4-2 and TRBJ2-5, with TRBD2 matching over 9 bases. The CDR3 has 19 residues. The germline CDR1 and CDR2 sequences are LGHNA and YNFKEQ. After removal of 0 bases from V and 5 bases from J, the junction contained 16 bases not matched to a gene. CDR3 nucleotides: TGTGCCAGCAGCCAAGAAGGCCCCAGGGTAGCGGGAGAGGGGGAGACCCAGTACTTC. Its translation: CASSQEGPRVAGEGETQYF.

J is TRBJ2-6 and V is TRBV9; TRBD2 agrees at 8 bases. The CDR3 is made up of 16 amino acids. V gave up 5 bases and J gave up 6 bases; unmatched junction bases: 10. Germline V gene data show CDR1 as SGDLS and CDR2 as YYNGEE. CDR3 nucleotide sequence: TGTGCCAGCAGGGACAGCGGGGGAAACTCGGCCAACGTCCTGACTTTC. This codes for CASRDSGGNSANVLTF. Based on the CDR3 plus reference TRBV9 and TRBJ2-6, the full variable domain is DSGVTQTPKHLITATGQRVTLRCSPRSGDLSVYWYQQSLDQGLQFLIQYYNGEERAKGNILERFSAQQFPDLHSELNLSSLELGDSALYFCASRDSGGNSANVLTFGAGSRLTVL.

This clone was seen a handful of times. CDR3 sequence: CASSERGTSFPDTQYF. CDR3 DNA sequence: TGTGCCAGCAGTGAACGGGGGACTAGTTTTCCAGATACGCAGTATTTT. The chain links TRBV6-1 to TRBJ2-3, with 8 bases that match TRBD2. Germline V gene lookup returns CDR1 MNHNS and CDR2 SASEGT. V lost 2 bases, J lost 4 bases, and 8 bases stayed unmatched. The CDR3 consists of 16 residues.

This sequence joins TRBV28 and TRBJ1-5, with D unclear. The germline CDR1 and CDR2 sequences are MDHEN and SYDVKM. Trimming shortened V by 4 bases and J by 0 bases, and 13 bases separated the two germline ends. CDR3 length: 16 amino acids. The CDR3 reads CASSYLGQYSNQPQHF. The CDR3 region has the DNA TGTGCCAGCAGTTACCTCGGGCAGTATAGCAATCAGCCCCAGCATTTT.

The gene calls are TRBV6-1 and TRBJ2-7, with D unresolved. Germline values: CDR1 MNHNS, CDR2 SASEGT. This CDR3 has 14 residues. The germline V and J ends were trimmed by 4 bases and 3 bases, with 13 bases remaining between them. The CDR3 reads CASSVVANNYEQYF. The DNA of the CDR3 is TGTGCCAGCAGTGTCGTGGCCAACAACTACGAGCAGTACTTC.

A few counts support this clone. In nucleotides, the CDR3 is TGTGCCAGCAGTCCGTCGACAGGGATTCAGCCCCAGCATTTT. This codes for CASSPSTGIQPQHF. This chain connects TRBV28 to TRBJ1-5, with 7 nucleotides matching TRBD1. Germline V gene sequence: CDR1 MDHEN, CDR2 SYDVKM. With V trimmed by 5 bases and J by 6 bases, 7 bases remained unmatched. This CDR3 spans 14 amino acids. The full variable domain, its missing parts supplied by reference TRBV28 and TRBJ1-5, is DVKVTQSSRYLVKRTGEKVFLECVQDMDHENMFWYRQDPGLGLRLIYFSYDVKMKEKGDIPEGYSVSREKKERFSLILESASTNQTSMYLCASSPSTGIQPQHFGDGTRLSIL.

The CDR3 DNA reads TGTGCCAGTAGTCCCGACGGTCATGAGCAGTTCTTC. The encoded protein is CASSPDGHEQFF. This chain uses TRBV19 with TRBJ2-1, with D unresolved. This CDR3 spans 12 amino acids. The germline V gene encodes CDR1 LNHDA and CDR2 SQIVND (reference sequence). The germline V and J ends were trimmed by 5 bases and 8 bases, with 10 bases remaining between them.

The chain carries TRBV10-3 and TRBJ1-2; D gene ambiguous. V was clipped by 6 bases and J by 7 bases, with 12 bases between them. Per the germline V gene, CDR1 is ENHRY and CDR2 is SYGVKD. This CDR3 has 12 residues. This CDR3 is CAISSDGSGYTF. CDR3 in DNA: TGTGCCATCAGCTCGGATGGGTCTGGCTACACCTTC.

The genes are TRBV6-5 and TRBJ2-7; unclear D gene. Trimming left V 4 bases short and J 5 bases short, with 15 bases between. CDR3 length: 14 amino acids. Germline CDR1 and CDR2: MNHEY and SVGAGI. This chain's CDR3 is CASSSWTHTDEQYF. The CDR3 bases are TGTGCCAGCAGTTCGTGGACCCACACCGACGAGCAGTACTTC.

The chain joins TRBV29-1 to TRBJ2-7, with 13 nucleotides matching TRBD2. CDR1 and CDR2 from the germline V gene are SQVTM and ANQGSEA. Germline trimming cut 8 bases from V and 4 bases from J; bases unmatched to any gene: 5. This CDR3 has 13 amino acids. CDR3 loop: CSIWTSGGYEQYF. CDR3 DNA sequence: TGCAGCATATGGACTAGCGGGGGTTACGAGCAGTACTTC.

The V gene is TRBV27, the J gene TRBJ2-7, with D possibly being TRBD2 (6 bases). V was clipped by 0 bases and J by 7 bases, with 13 bases between them. The CDR3 totals 14 residues. In germline, CDR1 is MNHEY, CDR2 SMNVEV (reference sequence). CDR3 amino acids: CASSLSGGPREQYF. The CDR3 coding sequence is TGTGCCAGCAGTTTATCGGGGGGACCGAGGGAGCAGTACTTC.

Only a few counts were recorded for this clone. This sequence joins TRBV7-9 and TRBJ1-2, with D uncertain. V was clipped by 5 bases and J by 3 bases, with 13 bases between them. The CDR3 runs 14 residues. Germline V gene lookup returns CDR1 SEHNR and CDR2 FQNEAQ (reference sequence). DNA for the CDR3: TGTGCCAGCAGCCCCATGGACGGTTACTATGGCTACACCTTC. Its protein product is CASSPMDGYYGYTF.

CDR3 DNA sequence: TGTGCCAGCAGTGGCGCTAGAGAAACAGATACGCAGTATTTT. This sequence encodes CASSGARETDTQYF. V and J are TRBV25-1 and TRBJ2-3; D uncertain. This CDR3 has 14 residues. V was clipped by 4 bases and J by 3 bases, with 11 bases between them. Germline-derived CDR1 and CDR2 are MGHDK and SYGVNS.

This rearrangement joins TRBV7-3 to TRBJ2-7; D not resolved. The CDR3 extends over 13 amino acids. Trimming took 2 bases from V and 5 from J, leaving 10 bases between them. From germline, CDR1 is SGHTA and CDR2 FQGTGA. CDR3: CASSLGLGDEQYF. CDR3 DNA: TGTGCCAGCAGCTTAGGTTTGGGCGACGAGCAGTACTTC.

This clone is classed as hyperexpanded. The chain couples TRBV10-3 to TRBJ2-7, with D unresolved. CDR3 length: 14 amino acids. CDR1 is ENHRY and CDR2 is SYGVKD in the germline V gene. The V and J ends lost 2 bases and 0 bases respectively, with 8 bases between them. CDR3 region: CAISEDTSSYEQYF. CDR3 coding DNA: TGTGCCATCAGTGAGGACACAAGCTCCTACGAGCAGTACTTC.

A single count supports this clone. The V call is TRBV11-3, the J call TRBJ2-7; 7 bases match TRBD2. The germline CDR1 and CDR2 sequences are SGHNT and YENEEA. The ends lost 5 bases at V and 3 bases at J; junction bases unmatched: 4. This CDR3 has 13 residues. The CDR3 nucleotides are TGTGCCAGCAGCCCCGGGGGGAGCTACGAGCAGTACTTC. Translating it yields CASSPGGSYEQYF.

J is TRBJ1-6 and V is TRBV7-9, with D uncertain. V lost 5 bases to trimming and J lost 2 bases, with 1 base between them. Germline V gene sequence: CDR1 SEHNR, CDR2 FQNEAQ (reference sequence). This CDR3 is built from 12 residues. CDR3 in amino acids: CASSPYNSPLHF. The CDR3 DNA is TGTGCCAGCAGCCCCTATAATTCACCCCTCCACTTT.

The chain carries TRBV27 and TRBJ2-2; D is possibly TRBD1 (5 bases). The CDR3 has 15 amino acids. Germline V gene data show CDR1 as MNHEY and CDR2 as SMNVEV (reference sequence). The germline V and J ends were trimmed by 2 bases and 7 bases, with 14 bases remaining between them. CDR3 in amino acids: CASSLTSGFNGELFF. CDR3 nucleotide sequence: TGTGCCAGCAGTTTAACCTCAGGGTTCAACGGGGAGCTGTTTTTT.

The CDR3 DNA reads as TGTGCCAGCAGCTTAGGCCCGACTAGCGGGATTAACAATGAGCAGTTCTTC. Translated, it gives CASSLGPTSGINNEQFF. The chain employs TRBV13 and TRBJ2-1; 11 bases agree with TRBD2. The length of the CDR3 is 17 residues. Trimming removed 0 bases from V and 5 bases from J; junction bases left unmatched: 6. Germline V gene lookup returns CDR1 PRHDT and CDR2 FYEKMQ (reference sequence).

The rearrangement links TRBV6-4 to TRBJ2-3; D not certain. CDR1 is MRHNA, CDR2 SNTAGT, per germline. Trimming pared 3 bases from V and 0 bases from J, leaving 7 bases between. This CDR3 contains 14 residues. This CDR3 is CASSEGSSTDTQYF. The CDR3, as DNA: TGTGCCAGCAGTGAGGGATCTAGCACAGATACGCAGTATTTT.

This clone was seen just once. V is TRBV27 and J is TRBJ1-3; TRBD1 is a possible D gene (6 bases). This CDR3 has 15 residues. The germline gives CDR1 MNHEY, CDR2 SMNVEV (reference sequence). V gave up 6 bases and J gave up 2 bases, with 14 bases separating them. CDR3 region: CASSSGGHTGNTIYF. The CDR3, as DNA: TGTGCCAGCAGCTCCGGGGGACACACTGGAAACACCATATATTTT.

This clone has just one count. The CDR3 DNA reads TGTGCCAGCAGGGACAGCCCAAGCGAGCAGTACTTC. Translation gives CASRDSPSEQYF. The chain combines TRBV6-1 with TRBJ2-7; tentative D call: TRBD1 (6 bases). The germline V gene encodes CDR1 MNHNS and CDR2 SASEGT. The CDR3 has 12 amino acids. The V end lost 6 bases, the J end lost 6 bases, and 12 bases lay between the germline ends.

The V gene is TRBV2, the J gene TRBJ2-1; 7 bases match TRBD2. J gave up 4 bases and V 9 bases, and 6 bases lay outside the gene matches. CDR1 SNHLY and CDR2 FYNNEI come from the germline V gene. This CDR3 spans 13 amino acids. CDR3 sequence (DNA): TGTGCCAGGGCGGGGGAGGCTTACAATGAGCAGTTCTTC. Amino acids: CARAGEAYNEQFF. Complete variable domain (other parts from reference TRBV2 and TRBJ2-1): EPEVTQTPSHQVTQMGQEVILRCVPISNHLYFYWYRQILGQKVEFLVSFYNNEISEKSEIFDDQFSVERPDGSNFTLKIRSTKLEDSAMYFCARAGEAYNEQFFGPGTRLTVL.

A few counts support this clone. The chain has TRBV5-4 and TRBJ2-7, with D perhaps TRBD2 (6 bases). V shed 0 bases and J shed 2 bases, with 12 bases lying between them. Germline assignment: CDR1 SGHNT and CDR2 YYREEE (reference sequence). The CDR3 runs to 15 residues. The CDR3 spells CASSLESSVTYEQYF. DNA for the CDR3: TGTGCCAGCAGCTTGGAGTCTAGCGTTACCTACGAGCAGTACTTC.

The chain combines TRBV7-3 with TRBJ2-6; D not resolved. The CDR3 covers 14 residues. With 6 bases removed from V and 4 bases from J, the gap between germline ends came to 10 bases. Per the germline V gene, CDR1 is SGHTA and CDR2 is FQGTGA. CDR3 amino acids: CASSQHQGANVLTF. The CDR3 DNA is TGTGCCAGCAGTCAGCATCAGGGGGCCAACGTCCTGACTTTC.